The 30 T cell receptor beta chains presented below share a single source sample, sequenced in a study of response to subunit inactivated influenza vaccine. TCRdb used MiXCR to reprocess the RT-PCR reads, holding one entry per CDR3 protein. This repertoire shows 500,000 to 550,000 distinct CDR3 sequences, around 8% found once; its top ten account for 10% to 15%. Sequencing was performed on PBMCs from blood, taken around 25 months after vaccination. The origin of the receptors is a man aged 50-75 years who received an inactivated influenza vaccine.

The rearrangement uses TRBV28 and TRBJ1-4; D remains unclear. Trimming took off 4 bases at V and 5 bases at J, with 11 bases between the two ends. CDR1 MDHEN and CDR2 SYDVKM come from the germline V gene. This CDR3 spans 14 amino acids. The CDR3 protein is CASSSPGANEKLFF. The CDR3 DNA reads TGTGCCAGCAGTTCGCCAGGAGCCAATGAAAAACTGTTTTTT.

In this sample, this clonotype is medium-sized. The chain joins TRBV11-2 to TRBJ2-2; unclear D gene. The germline V gene encodes CDR1 SGHAT and CDR2 FQNNGV. The CDR3 is 14 amino acids. The V gene lost 4 bases and the J gene lost 8 bases, with 14 bases spanning the gap. CDR3 protein: CASSSNFGNGELFF. In nucleotides, the CDR3 is TGTGCCAGCAGCTCCAATTTTGGCAATGGGGAGCTGTTTTTT.

This clonotype was recorded a few times. The V call is TRBV27, the J call TRBJ2-7; 10 bases are a match to TRBD1. The V and J ends lost 6 bases and 3 bases, in that order; junction bases with no gene match: 8. This CDR3 contains 15 residues. Looked up from germline, CDR1 is MNHEY and CDR2 is SMNVEV (reference sequence). CDR3 residues: CASSPTGTGVYEQYF. The CDR3 DNA is TGTGCCAGCAGCCCGACCGGGACAGGGGTCTACGAGCAGTACTTC.

This clonotype was seen more than once but under ten times. The V call is TRBV5-5, the J call TRBJ1-5; TRBD1 might be the D (5 bases). The CDR3 sequence is 16 residues long. The germline CDR1 and CDR2 sequences are SGHKS and YYEKEE (reference sequence). V was trimmed by 4 bases and J by 2 bases, leaving 16 bases between them. CDR3 sequence (DNA): TGTGCCAGCAGCCGAGGACGGGGGTCGGGCAATCAGCCCCAGCATTTT. Protein sequence: CASSRGRGSGNQPQHF.

A note on this clonotype: A read error may be the cause here, since a much bigger clone is one base away. The chain couples TRBV16 to TRBJ1-5; 7 nucleotides agree with TRBD1. Per the germline V gene, CDR1 is KGHSY and CDR2 is FQNENV. The CDR3 is 15 amino acids. V gave up 4 bases and J gave up 6 bases; unmatched junction bases: 9. CDR3 DNA: TGTGCCAGCAGCCGATTCCAGGGGGAGGGTCAGCCCCAGCATTTT. It specifies CASSRFQGEGQPQHF.

The rearrangement links TRBV20-1 to TRBJ2-7, with TRBD1 as a possible D gene (6 bases). Germline CDR1 reads DFQATT; CDR2 reads SNEGSKA (reference sequence). The CDR3 is 14 amino acids. With 2 bases removed from V and 5 bases from J, the gap between germline ends came to 16 bases. CDR3 residues: CSARPHRETHEQYF. DNA for the CDR3: TGCAGTGCTAGACCCCACAGGGAAACCCACGAGCAGTACTTC.

The sample holds a few counts of this clonotype. The chain is built from TRBV4-2 and TRBJ2-1; D is unresolved. CDR3 length equals 13 residues. V gave up 0 bases and J gave up 5 bases, with 5 bases separating them. CDR1 and CDR2 from the germline V gene are LGHNA and YNFKEQ. The CDR3 spells CASSQESHNEQFF. In DNA, the CDR3 is TGTGCCAGCAGCCAAGAGTCTCACAATGAGCAGTTCTTC.

This chain uses TRBV20-1 with TRBJ1-6; D perhaps matches TRBD1 (6 bases). The CDR3 consists of 14 residues. Trimming left V 5 bases short and J 7 bases short, with 15 bases between. Germline-derived CDR1 and CDR2 are DFQATT and SNEGSKA (reference sequence). CDR3 sequence: CSAWDTGRNSPLHF. The CDR3 DNA reads TGCAGTGCTTGGGATACAGGGAGAAATTCACCCCTCCACTTT.

This clonotype showed up many times. This CDR3 reads CATGREGPNTGELFF. CDR3 DNA: TGTGCCACAGGCCGAGAAGGGCCCAACACCGGGGAGCTGTTTTTT. V gene TRBV24-1 combines with J gene TRBJ2-2; no reliable D call. The CDR3 consists of 15 residues. Germline assignment: CDR1 KGHDR and CDR2 SFDVKD. Between the trimmed V and J ends, which lost 10 bases and 2 bases, there was a span of 16 bases.

This clonotype has ten or more counts. The J gene is TRBJ2-3, the V gene TRBV6-5; D is undetermined. V was pared by 1 base and J by 1 base, with 9 bases between. The CDR3 spans 15 residues. The V gene's germline CDR1 is MNHEY and CDR2 SVGAGI. The CDR3 DNA sequence: TGTGCCAGCAGTTACTTGGGCAGCCGCACAGATACGCAGTATTTT. Translation gives CASSYLGSRTDTQYF.

This clonotype was detected only a few times. The chain has TRBV4-1 and TRBJ2-3; 10 bases are a match to TRBD2. There are 16 residues in the CDR3. With 1 base clipped from V and 4 bases from J, the junction kept 5 bases outside the gene matches. Germline V lookup: CDR1 MGHRA, CDR2 YSYEKL. The DNA for the CDR3 is TGCGCCAGCAGCCAAGCCAGCGGGAGGGCCTCAGATACGCAGTATTTT. It codes for CASSQASGRASDTQYF.

The sample holds a few counts of this clonotype. This chain links TRBV28 with TRBJ2-1; D uncertain. The CDR3 consists of 12 residues. From germline, CDR1 is MDHEN and CDR2 SYDVKM. The V and J ends lost 0 bases and 8 bases respectively, with 5 bases between them. The CDR3 here is CASSLWGYEQFF. The CDR3 DNA follows: TGTGCCAGCAGTTTATGGGGGTATGAGCAGTTCTTC.

There are a few counts of this clonotype. The chain uses TRBV10-3 and TRBJ2-4, with D unresolved. Germline values: CDR1 ENHRY, CDR2 SYGVKD. This CDR3 is 16 amino acids long. V was trimmed by 3 bases and J by 0 bases, leaving 12 bases between them. The CDR3 here is CAISDLPSLAKNIQYF. The CDR3 DNA sequence: TGTGCCATCAGTGACCTACCTTCTCTAGCCAAAAACATTCAGTACTTC.

This clonotype has a handful of counts. The J gene is TRBJ2-1, the V gene TRBV5-1; no clear D. The CDR3 runs to 13 residues. The germline V gene encodes CDR1 SGHRS and CDR2 YFSETQ. Between the trimmed V and J ends, which lost 7 bases and 4 bases, there was a span of 12 bases. The CDR3 bases are TGCGCCAGCGCGGAGCCCAGTTACAATGAGCAGTTCTTC. The encoded protein is CASAEPSYNEQFF.

This clonotype was recorded many times. The chain employs TRBV4-2 and TRBJ2-6, with D uncertain. Germline CDR1 is LGHNA and CDR2 is YNFKEQ. The V and J ends lost 0 bases and 3 bases respectively, with 12 bases between them. The CDR3 is 17 amino acids. The CDR3 coding sequence is TGTGCCAGCAGCCAAGACCCGCAGTCTAATGGGGCCAACGTCCTGACTTTC. Amino acid sequence: CASSQDPQSNGANVLTF.

Written as DNA, the CDR3 is TGTGCCAGCAGCAGGGAGGCGGGACAGGCCTACGAGCAGTACTTC. Its translation is CASSREAGQAYEQYF. This rearrangement joins TRBV7-9 to TRBJ2-7; 8 bases are a match to TRBD1. Unmatched junction bases numbered 8, after V lost 5 bases and J lost 2 bases. The CDR3 sequence is 15 residues long. Germline V gene sequence: CDR1 SEHNR, CDR2 FQNEAQ (reference sequence).

V and J are TRBV7-9 and TRBJ2-3, with 8 bases that match TRBD2. This CDR3 contains 15 residues. Germline V gives CDR1 SEHNR, CDR2 FQNEAQ (reference sequence). V gave up 3 bases and J gave up 4 bases; unmatched junction bases: 6. CDR3 amino acids: CASSFLREGADTQYF. CDR3 nucleotide sequence: TGTGCCAGCAGCTTCCTCCGGGAGGGGGCAGATACGCAGTATTTT.

The chain is built from TRBV12-3 or TRBV12-4 and TRBJ1-2; D gene unclear. The length of the CDR3 is 15 residues. Trimming removed 3 bases from V and 5 bases from J, with 16 bases in between. In nucleotides, the CDR3 is TGTGCCAGCAGTTTGGGCCAACGGACGGCTTATGGCTACACCTTC. Its protein product is CASSLGQRTAYGYTF.

The chain employs TRBV5-1 and TRBJ2-3; no definite D call. The CDR3 is made up of 12 amino acids. CDR1 and CDR2 (germline): SGHRS, YFSETQ. V gave up 3 bases and J gave up 6 bases, with 8 bases separating them. DNA for the CDR3: TGCGCCAGCAGCTCTCTCGGGGATACGCAGTATTTT. Protein: CASSSLGDTQYF. The variable domain in full, completed from reference TRBV5-1 and TRBJ2-3, reads KAGVTQTPRYLIKTRGQQVTLSCSPISGHRSVSWYQQTPGQGLQFLFEYFSETQRNKGNFPGRFSGRQFSNSRSEMNVSTLELGDSALYLCASSSLGDTQYFGPGTRLTVL.

This clonotype was picked up many times. The chain recombines TRBV9 with TRBJ2-3; 12 bases are shared with TRBD2. The germline V gene encodes CDR1 SGDLS and CDR2 YYNGEE. The CDR3 spans 18 residues. J lost 0 bases, V lost 4 bases, and 9 bases had no gene match. CDR3 protein: CASSNAPTSGRSTDTQYF. Here the CDR3 DNA reads TGTGCCAGCAGCAACGCCCCGACTAGCGGGAGAAGCACAGATACGCAGTATTTT.

The V and J genes are TRBV20-1 and TRBJ2-7; D perhaps matches TRBD2 (5 bases). Germline V gene lookup returns CDR1 DFQATT and CDR2 SNEGSKA (reference sequence). This CDR3 comprises 11 residues. V shed 4 bases and J shed 6 bases, with 10 bases lying between them. The CDR3 region has the DNA TGCAGTGCTATGGAGCGGCGCGAGCAGTACTTC. It is translated as CSAMERREQYF.

This clonotype was picked up a small number of times. This sequence joins TRBV27 and TRBJ2-7; tentatively, D is TRBD1 or TRBD2 (5 bases each). V was shortened by 6 bases and J by 4 bases, with 16 bases between the two germline ends. Germline CDR1 MNHEY, CDR2 SMNVEV (reference sequence). CDR3 length: 14 amino acids. The CDR3 sequence: CASRGVGEGYEQYF. The DNA for the CDR3 is TGTGCCAGCAGGGGGGTCGGGGAAGGGTACGAGCAGTACTTC.

The chain is built from TRBV5-1 and TRBJ2-5; a weak D match, TRBD1 (6 bases). Trimming pared 0 bases from V and 6 bases from J, leaving 15 bases between. Germline-derived CDR1 and CDR2 are SGHRS and YFSETQ. The CDR3 runs 15 residues. The CDR3 protein is CASSLGSLDSQTQYF. DNA for the CDR3: TGCGCCAGCAGCTTGGGTTCTCTGGACAGTCAGACCCAGTACTTC.

The chain combines TRBV4-2 with TRBJ2-7; D perhaps matches TRBD1 (5 bases). The germline V gene has CDR1 LGHNA and CDR2 YNFKEQ. The V end lost 3 bases, the J end lost 6 bases, and 9 bases lay between the germline ends. The CDR3 totals 12 residues. The CDR3 nucleotides read TGTGCCAGCAGCCAGGCAGGGCGCGAGCAGTACTTC. Amino acid sequence: CASSQAGREQYF.

The table lists this clonotype with a few counts. CDR3 sequence reads: CASRTGRNYGYTF. The DNA of the CDR3 is TGTGCCAGCAGGACCGGCCGGAACTATGGCTACACCTTC. The chain has TRBV2 and TRBJ1-2, with D unclear. Trimming took off 6 bases at V and 2 bases at J, with 10 bases between the two ends. Germline V gene lookup returns CDR1 SNHLY and CDR2 FYNNEI. The CDR3 consists of 13 residues.

This clonotype was seen a handful of times. The rearrangement uses TRBV28 and TRBJ2-7; 7 positions agree with TRBD2. V shed 6 bases and J 1 base; nucleotides not matched to a gene: 6. Germline loops: CDR1 MDHEN, CDR2 SYDVKM. The CDR3 contains 14 residues. DNA of the CDR3: TGTGCCAGCAGCAAAAGCGGGGTTTCCTACGAGCAGTACTTC. It is translated as CASSKSGVSYEQYF.

This clonotype was picked up many times. The rearrangement joins TRBV12-3 or TRBV12-4 to TRBJ2-7; tentatively, D is TRBD2 (6 bases). This CDR3 is built from 14 residues. V lost 3 bases and J lost 4, with 13 bases in between. CDR3 sequence reads: CASSFGGDRYEQYF. The CDR3 region has the DNA TGTGCCAGCAGTTTCGGAGGGGATCGATACGAGCAGTACTTC.

Only a few counts were recorded for this clonotype. The gene calls are TRBV6-2 or TRBV6-3 and TRBJ2-7, with 12 nucleotides matching TRBD2. The length of the CDR3 is 16 residues. J was trimmed by 4 bases and V by 4 bases; bases with no gene match: 8. Germline V gene lookup returns CDR1 MNHEY and CDR2 SVGEGT. The DNA of the CDR3 is TGTGCCAGCAGTTCCTCTCTCGGACTAGCGGGGTACGAGCAGTACTTC. Amino acids: CASSSSLGLAGYEQYF.

The V and J genes are TRBV13 and TRBJ2-2, with D possibly being TRBD1 or TRBD2 (5 bases each). The CDR3 length is 15 residues. Germline CDR1 reads PRHDT; CDR2 reads FYEKMQ (reference sequence). Trimming removed 6 bases from V and 2 bases from J, with 13 bases in between. The CDR3 coding sequence is TGTGCCAGCAGTATGGGGACGGTCAACACCGGGGAGCTGTTTTTT. Protein sequence: CASSMGTVNTGELFF.

The V gene is TRBV6-1, the J gene TRBJ2-1; TRBD2 matches 7 bases. The trim removed 7 bases at V and 8 bases at J, leaving 11 bases unmatched. This CDR3 is built from 14 residues. The germline V gene has CDR1 MNHNS and CDR2 SASEGT. The CDR3 DNA follows: TGTGCCAGCACCCTCAGGCGGGGGACCTATGAGCAGTTCTTC. Translated, it gives CASTLRRGTYEQFF.